Below, 8 T cell receptor beta chains from the same sample are listed, as sequenced in a study of control samples from healthy donors and cancer patients. Profiling relied on immunoSEQ multiplex PCR, and the TCRdb table lists in-frame clones only, not all of them. Of 160,000 or so clones in the sample, 93% were seen once. The specimen was blood. The receptors stem from a man between 45 and 60 years old in good health.

V is TRBV12-3 or TRBV12-4 and J is TRBJ1-2; D gene unclear. CDR3 size: 13 residues. With 5 bases removed from V and 6 bases from J, the gap between germline ends came to 13 bases. The CDR3 reads CASSRPTWDGYTF. The CDR3 DNA reads TGTGCCAGCAGTAGGCCCACCTGGGATGGCTACACCTTC.

This rearrangement joins TRBV28 to TRBJ2-5, with 11 bases that match TRBD2. Germline CDR1 reads MDHEN; CDR2 reads SYDVKM. The CDR3 sequence is 15 residues long. V trimming: 7 bases; J trimming: 5 bases; junction bases outside the gene matches: 9. The CDR3 here is CASKASGRIGETQYF. The CDR3 nucleotides are TGTGCCAGCAAGGCTAGCGGGAGGATCGGGGAGACCCAGTACTTC.

The V call is TRBV10-3, the J call TRBJ1-5, with TRBD1 as a possible D gene (5 bases). Per the germline V gene, CDR1 is ENHRY and CDR2 is SYGVKD. Deletions cut 4 bases from V and 5 bases from J, with 12 bases between. The CDR3 extends over 14 amino acids. In nucleotides, the CDR3 is TGTGCCATCAGTGGGGTCAGGGAAGATCAGCCCCAGCATTTT. This translates into CAISGVREDQPQHF.

The chain joins TRBV3-1 (or the pseudogene TRBV3-2) to TRBJ2-5; D unclear. CDR3 length: 13 residues. Germline V gene lookup returns CDR1 LGHDT and CDR2 YNNKEL (reference sequence). The V end lost 4 bases, the J end lost 5 bases, and 11 bases lay between the germline ends. The CDR3 loop reads CASSRAGLETQYF. CDR3 nucleotide sequence: TGTGCCAGCAGCCGAGCAGGTTTGGAGACCCAGTACTTC.

The gene calls are TRBV27 and TRBJ2-2; no clear D. Per germline, CDR1 MNHEY and CDR2 SMNVEV (reference sequence). This CDR3 is 15 amino acids long. Between the trimmed V and J ends, which lost 2 bases and 6 bases, there was a span of 13 bases. Here the CDR3 reads CASSLGQRYAGELFF. For the CDR3, the DNA is TGTGCCAGCAGTTTAGGGCAGCGTTACGCCGGGGAGCTGTTTTTT.

CDR3 bases: TGTGCCAGCAGCCTCGAACAGGGAGGGCATGGCTACACCTTC. This encodes CASSLEQGGHGYTF. The chain employs TRBV5-8 and TRBJ1-2; weak D call: TRBD1 (6 bases). The CDR3 sequence is 14 residues long. The germline V gene encodes CDR1 SGHTS and CDR2 YDEGEE. The V end lost 4 bases, the J end lost 6 bases, and 16 bases lay between the germline ends. Supplemented by reference TRBV5-8 and TRBJ1-2, the full variable domain reads EAGVTQSPTHLIKTRGQQATLRCSPISGHTSVYWYQQALGLGLQFLLWYDEGEERNRGNFPPRFSGRQFPNYSSELNVNALELEDSALYLCASSLEQGGHGYTFGSGTRLTVV.

This clone has just one count. The rearrangement uses TRBV18 and TRBJ2-1; the match to TRBD2 covers 7 bases. V lost 4 bases and J lost 9; bases outside the gene matches: 6. CDR1 is KGHSH, CDR2 LQKENI, per germline. CDR3 length: 13 residues. CDR3 region: CASSLGLDGEQFF. The CDR3, as DNA: TGTGCCAGCTCACTTGGACTAGATGGTGAGCAGTTCTTC.

This clone was seen a single time. The V call is TRBV27, the J call TRBJ2-2; 11 bases agree with TRBD1. This CDR3 region has 13 residues. Unmatched junction bases numbered 1, after V lost 6 bases and J lost 7 bases. Germline loops: CDR1 MNHEY, CDR2 SMNVEV (reference sequence). The CDR3 region has the DNA TGTGCCAGCAGGGACAGGGGGCACGGGGAGCTGTTTTTT. Translation: CASRDRGHGELFF.